One and the same sample provided the 14 T cell receptor beta chains below, sequenced in a study of shared clonotypes between healthy human individuals. Here immunoSEQ multiplex PCR was the method, and the copy in TCRdb shows in-frame clones only, minus some. The sample shows around 620,000 clones, 95% of them seen only once. Naive CD8 cells lacked CD45RO, underwent positive selection for CCR7 and left out terminally differentiated effector memory CD45RA+ cells. Input material: naive CD8+ T cells sorted from blood. The receptor source for this set is a woman in her thirties in good health.

The rearrangement joins TRBV5-6 to TRBJ2-7, with TRBD1 matching 10 bases. The CDR3 runs 16 residues. Germline V gene sequence: CDR1 SGHDT, CDR2 YYEEEE. V shed 4 bases and J 0 bases; nucleotides not matched to a gene: 7. In nucleotides, the CDR3 is TGTGCCAGCAGCGGATTCGACAGGGGGCCCTCCTACGAGCAGTACTTC. Encoded protein: CASSGFDRGPSYEQYF.

A few counts support this clone. This rearrangement joins TRBV6-1 to TRBJ2-4; tentatively, D is TRBD1 (5 bases). Per the germline V gene, CDR1 is MNHNS and CDR2 is SASEGT. The CDR3 is 16 residues long. Trimming took off 0 bases at V and 4 bases at J, with 13 bases between the two ends. The CDR3 reads CASSEAQAGLKNIQYF. The CDR3 coding sequence is TGTGCCAGCAGTGAAGCGCAGGCAGGGCTAAAAAACATTCAGTACTTC.

V usage is TRBV14 and J usage is TRBJ1-2, with 8 positions matching TRBD1. V shed 2 bases, J shed 7 bases, and the junction held 18 bases outside the gene matches. The length of the CDR3 is 18 residues. Germline lookup yields CDR1 SGHDN and CDR2 FVKESK. DNA for the CDR3: TGTGCCAGCAGCCAACTACGGGCAGGGGGCGCGGATTGGCGTGGCTACACCTTC. Protein sequence: CASSQLRAGGADWRGYTF.

This clone was counted a single time. The chain employs TRBV28 and TRBJ2-1; possible D gene TRBD2, 6 bases. V was pared by 6 bases and J by 4 bases, with 10 bases between. CDR3 length: 13 residues. Germline CDR1 and CDR2: MDHEN and SYDVKM. The CDR3, as DNA: TGTGCCAGCAGGCGGGACGGATACAATGAGCAGTTCTTC. Protein: CASRRDGYNEQFF.

The rearrangement links TRBV5-8 to TRBJ2-7, with 9 bases aligning to TRBD2. J gave up 6 bases and V 2 bases, and 6 bases lay outside the gene matches. CDR3 length: 14 residues. Per the germline V gene, CDR1 is SGHTS and CDR2 is YDEGEE. This CDR3 is CASSFIAGVGEQYF. In nucleotides, the CDR3 is TGTGCCAGCAGCTTTATAGCGGGAGTGGGCGAGCAGTACTTC.

The chain joins TRBV5-5 to TRBJ2-7; D unresolved. The V end was cut by 5 bases, the J end by 6 bases, with 15 bases between. Germline lookup yields CDR1 SGHKS and CDR2 YYEKEE (reference sequence). This CDR3 contains 13 residues. CDR3 in amino acids: CASRYPDRVEQYF. The CDR3 bases are TGTGCCAGCAGATACCCCGATAGGGTCGAGCAGTACTTC. Full variable domain (outside the CDR3, taken from reference TRBV5-5 and TRBJ2-7): DAGVTQSPTHLIKTRGQQVTLRCSPISGHKSVSWYQQVLGQGPQFIFQYYEKEERGRGNFPDRFSARQFPNYSSELNVNALLLGDSALYLCASRYPDRVEQYFGPGTRLTVT.

The chain recombines TRBV5-1 with TRBJ2-7, with 14 bases fitting TRBD2. V shed 4 bases, J shed 7 bases, and the junction held 10 bases outside the gene matches. CDR3 size: 16 residues. Germline assignment: CDR1 SGHRS and CDR2 YFSETQ. For the CDR3, the DNA is TGCGCCAGCAGCGGTAGACTAGCGGGAGGGCCGGGGGAGCAGTACTTC. Protein product: CASSGRLAGGPGEQYF.

This CDR3 reads CASSLGVSPYEQYF. DNA of the CDR3: TGTGCCAGCAGCTTAGGGGTCTCACCCTACGAGCAGTACTTC. The chain combines TRBV11-2 with TRBJ2-7; D uncertain. With 1 base removed from V and 2 bases from J, the gap between germline ends came to 9 bases. This CDR3 contains 14 residues. Germline CDR1 is SGHAT and CDR2 is FQNNGV. Variable domain in full (rest from reference TRBV11-2 and TRBJ2-7): EAGVAQSPRYKIIEKRQSVAFWCNPISGHATLYWYQQILGQGPKLLIQFQNNGVVDDSQLPKDRFSAERLKGVDSTLKIQPAKLEDSAVYLCASSLGVSPYEQYFGPGTRLTVT.

J is TRBJ2-5 and V is TRBV29-1; TRBD1 matches at 9 bases. The end of the DNA aligns better with TRBJ2-7, so the J call may be wrong. The CDR3 is 16 residues long. Per the germline V gene, CDR1 is SQVTM and CDR2 is ANQGSEA. Here the CDR3 reads CSVEGEEQGASYEQYF. CDR3 DNA: TGCAGCGTTGAAGGAGAAGAACAGGGGGCGTCCTACGAGCAGTACTTC.

This clone is a singleton in its sample. The V and J genes are TRBV2 and TRBJ2-5, with D tentatively TRBD2 (6 bases). The CDR3 is 17 amino acids. V shed 1 base and J shed 4 bases, with 19 bases lying between them. Germline assignment: CDR1 SNHLY and CDR2 FYNNEI. CDR3 protein: CASSEGAPLLAGETQYF. In nucleotides, the CDR3 is TGTGCCAGCAGTGAAGGGGCGCCCTTACTAGCAGGAGAGACCCAGTACTTC.

In its sample, this clone was seen once. The V call is TRBV9, the J call TRBJ1-5; D gene unclear. CDR3 length equals 15 residues. Germline V gene sequence: CDR1 SGDLS, CDR2 YYNGEE. Trimming removed 0 bases at V and 0 bases at J, with 7 bases between. CDR3 nucleotides: TGTGCCAGCAGCGTAGGAGGTTATAGCAATCAGCCCCAGCATTTT. It yields the protein CASSVGGYSNQPQHF.

This rearrangement joins TRBV23-1 to TRBJ2-2; a possible D gene is TRBD1 (6 bases). TRBV23-1 is known as an ORF, though its function is uncertain. The V gene lost 2 bases and the J gene lost 2 bases, with 12 bases spanning the gap. CDR3 length: 16 amino acids. The CDR3 spells CASSQLRDTNTGELFF. CDR3 DNA sequence: TGCGCCAGCAGTCAACTCCGGGACACTAACACCGGGGAGCTGTTTTTT.

This sequence joins TRBV7-3 and TRBJ1-1, with D possibly matching TRBD1 (5 bases). The CDR3 extends over 22 amino acids. Per the germline V gene, CDR1 is SGHTA and CDR2 is FQGTGA. The V and J ends lost 2 bases and 0 bases respectively, with 31 bases between them. The CDR3 sequence is CASSLFPSVGGANKFMNTEAFF. In DNA form, the CDR3 reads TGTGCCAGCAGCTTATTCCCCTCGGTTGGAGGGGCGAATAAATTCATGAACACTGAAGCTTTCTTT. Drawing the rest from reference TRBV7-3 and TRBJ1-1, the complete variable domain is GAGVSQTPSNKVTEKGKYVELRCDPISGHTALYWYRQSLGQGPEFLIYFQGTGAADDSGLPNDRFFAVRPEGSVSTLKIQRTERGDSAVYLCASSLFPSVGGANKFMNTEAFFGQGTRLTVV.

This clone was observed a handful of times. The rearrangement uses TRBV29-1 and TRBJ1-2; TRBD1 might be the D (5 bases). Trimming took 1 base from V and 7 from J, leaving 19 bases between them. From germline, CDR1 is SQVTM and CDR2 ANQGSEA. This CDR3 has 15 residues. The CDR3 region has the DNA TGCAGCGTTGAAGGTGAGGTGCCAGGGATAGGTGGCTACACCTTC. As protein: CSVEGEVPGIGGYTF.